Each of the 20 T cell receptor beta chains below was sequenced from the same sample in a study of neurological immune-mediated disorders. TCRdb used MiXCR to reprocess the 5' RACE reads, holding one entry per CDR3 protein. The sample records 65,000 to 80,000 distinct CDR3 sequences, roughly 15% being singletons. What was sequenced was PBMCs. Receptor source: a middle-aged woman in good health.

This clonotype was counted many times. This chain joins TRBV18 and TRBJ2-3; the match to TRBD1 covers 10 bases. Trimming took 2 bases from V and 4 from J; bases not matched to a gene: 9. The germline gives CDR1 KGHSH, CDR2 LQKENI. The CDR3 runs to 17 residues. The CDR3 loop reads CASSPVGTGEVADTQYF. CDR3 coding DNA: TGTGCCAGCTCACCAGTGGGGACAGGGGAAGTAGCAGATACGCAGTATTTT.

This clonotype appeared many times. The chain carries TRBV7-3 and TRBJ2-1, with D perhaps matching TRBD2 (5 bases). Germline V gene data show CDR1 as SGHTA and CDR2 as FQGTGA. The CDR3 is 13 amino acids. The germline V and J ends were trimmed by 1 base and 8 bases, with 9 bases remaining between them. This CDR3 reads CASSLNPGDEQFF. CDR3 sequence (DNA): TGTGCCAGCAGCTTAAACCCCGGGGATGAGCAGTTCTTC.

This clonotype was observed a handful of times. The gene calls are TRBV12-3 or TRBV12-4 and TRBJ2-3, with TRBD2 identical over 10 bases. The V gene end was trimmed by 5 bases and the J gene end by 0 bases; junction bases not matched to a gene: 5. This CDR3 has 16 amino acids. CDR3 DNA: TGTGCCAGCAGTCCCCTAGCGGGAGCGAGCACAGATACGCAGTATTTT. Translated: CASSPLAGASTDTQYF.

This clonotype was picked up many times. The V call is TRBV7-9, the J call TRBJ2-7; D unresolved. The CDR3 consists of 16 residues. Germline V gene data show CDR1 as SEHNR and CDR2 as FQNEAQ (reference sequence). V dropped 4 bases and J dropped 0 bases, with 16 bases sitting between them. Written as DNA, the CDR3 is TGTGCCAGCAGCTCGACATCGTTGGTACTCTCCTACGAGCAGTACTTC. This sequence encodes CASSSTSLVLSYEQYF.

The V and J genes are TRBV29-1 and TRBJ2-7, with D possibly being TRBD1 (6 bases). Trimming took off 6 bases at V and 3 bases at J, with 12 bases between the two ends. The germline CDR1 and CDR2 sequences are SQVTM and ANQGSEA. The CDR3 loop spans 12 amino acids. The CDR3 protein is CSVAGDRYEQYF. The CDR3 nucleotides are TGCAGCGTGGCAGGGGACCGCTACGAGCAGTACTTC.

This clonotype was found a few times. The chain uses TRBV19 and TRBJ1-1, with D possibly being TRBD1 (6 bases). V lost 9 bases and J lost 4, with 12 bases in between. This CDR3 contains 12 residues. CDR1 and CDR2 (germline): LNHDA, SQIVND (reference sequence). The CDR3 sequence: CASQGFGTEAFF. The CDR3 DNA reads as TGTGCCAGCCAGGGGTTTGGCACTGAAGCTTTCTTT.

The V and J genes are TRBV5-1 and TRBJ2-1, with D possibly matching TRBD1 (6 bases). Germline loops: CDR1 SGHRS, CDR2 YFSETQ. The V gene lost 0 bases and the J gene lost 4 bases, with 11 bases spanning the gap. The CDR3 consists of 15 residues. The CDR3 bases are TGCGCCAGCAGCTTGGTACAGGGCGTGTACAATGAGCAGTTCTTC. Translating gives CASSLVQGVYNEQFF. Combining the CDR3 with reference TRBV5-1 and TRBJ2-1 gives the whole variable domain KAGVTQTPRYLIKTRGQQVTLSCSPISGHRSVSWYQQTPGQGLQFLFEYFSETQRNKGNFPGRFSGRQFSNSRSEMNVSTLELGDSALYLCASSLVQGVYNEQFFGPGTRLTVL.

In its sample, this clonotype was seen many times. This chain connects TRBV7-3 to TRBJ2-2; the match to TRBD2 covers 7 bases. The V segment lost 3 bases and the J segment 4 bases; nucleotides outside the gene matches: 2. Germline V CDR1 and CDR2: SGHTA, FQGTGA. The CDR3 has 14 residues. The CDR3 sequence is CASSFTGGTGELFF. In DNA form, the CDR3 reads TGTGCCAGCAGCTTTACGGGAGGCACCGGGGAGCTGTTTTTT.

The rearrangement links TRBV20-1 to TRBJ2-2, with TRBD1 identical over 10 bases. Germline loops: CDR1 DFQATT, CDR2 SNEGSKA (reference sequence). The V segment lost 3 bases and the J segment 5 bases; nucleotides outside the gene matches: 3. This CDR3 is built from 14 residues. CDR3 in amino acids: CSASSDRGTGELFF. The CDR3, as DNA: TGCAGTGCTAGTTCGGACAGGGGGACCGGGGAGCTGTTTTTT.

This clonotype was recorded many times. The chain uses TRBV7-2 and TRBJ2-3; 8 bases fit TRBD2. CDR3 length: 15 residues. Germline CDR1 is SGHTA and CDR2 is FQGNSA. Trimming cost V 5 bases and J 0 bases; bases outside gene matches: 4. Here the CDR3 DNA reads TGTGCCAGCAGCGTCCGGGGGGGGAGCACAGATACGCAGTATTTT. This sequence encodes CASSVRGGSTDTQYF. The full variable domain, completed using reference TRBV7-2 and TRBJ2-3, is GAGVSQSPSNKVTEKGKDVELRCDPISGHTALYWYRQSLGQGLEFLIYFQGNSAPDKSGLPSDRFSAERTGGSVSTLTIQRTQQEDSAVYLCASSVRGGSTDTQYFGPGTRLTVL.

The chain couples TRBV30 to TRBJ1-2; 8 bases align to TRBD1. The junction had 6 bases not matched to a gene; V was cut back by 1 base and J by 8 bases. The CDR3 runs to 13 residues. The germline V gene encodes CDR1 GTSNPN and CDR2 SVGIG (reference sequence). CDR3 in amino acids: CAWSGGQGPGYTF. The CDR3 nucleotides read TGTGCCTGGAGTGGAGGACAGGGACCCGGCTACACCTTC.

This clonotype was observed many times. In nucleotides, the CDR3 is TGCGCCAGCAGCAGCGGACAGGCAGATACGCAGTATTTT. Amino acid sequence: CASSSGQADTQYF. V and J are TRBV5-1 and TRBJ2-3; TRBD1 agrees at 7 bases. CDR3 length: 13 residues. Germline assignment: CDR1 SGHRS and CDR2 YFSETQ. V lost 4 bases to trimming and J lost 4 bases; unmatched junction nucleotides: 3.

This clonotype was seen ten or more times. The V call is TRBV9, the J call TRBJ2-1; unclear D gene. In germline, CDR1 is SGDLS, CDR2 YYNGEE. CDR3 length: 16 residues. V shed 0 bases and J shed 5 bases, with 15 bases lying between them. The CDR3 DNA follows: TGTGCCAGCAGCGTAGAAGGCGGAGAGCCCCACAATGAGCAGTTCTTC. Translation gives CASSVEGGEPHNEQFF.

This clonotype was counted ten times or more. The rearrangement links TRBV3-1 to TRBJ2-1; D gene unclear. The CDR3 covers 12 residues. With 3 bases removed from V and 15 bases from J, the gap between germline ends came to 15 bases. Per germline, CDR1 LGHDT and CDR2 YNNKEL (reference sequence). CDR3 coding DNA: TGTGCCAGCAGCCAGGCTACCTTACGTCGGTTCTTC. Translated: CASSQATLRRFF.

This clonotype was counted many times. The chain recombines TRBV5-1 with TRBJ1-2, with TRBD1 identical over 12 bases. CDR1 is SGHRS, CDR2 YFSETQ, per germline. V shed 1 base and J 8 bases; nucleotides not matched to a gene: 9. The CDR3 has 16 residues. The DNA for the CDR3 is TGCGCCAGCAGCTTGAGGGGGACAGGGGGCGCGTGGGGCTACACCTTC. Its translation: CASSLRGTGGAWGYTF.

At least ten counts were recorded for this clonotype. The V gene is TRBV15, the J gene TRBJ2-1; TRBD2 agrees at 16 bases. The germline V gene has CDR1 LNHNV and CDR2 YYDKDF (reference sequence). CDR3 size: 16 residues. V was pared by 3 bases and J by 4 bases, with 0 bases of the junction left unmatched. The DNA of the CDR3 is TGTGCCACCAGCAGGGGACTAGCGGGGGGGTACAATGAGCAGTTCTTC. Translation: CATSRGLAGGYNEQFF.

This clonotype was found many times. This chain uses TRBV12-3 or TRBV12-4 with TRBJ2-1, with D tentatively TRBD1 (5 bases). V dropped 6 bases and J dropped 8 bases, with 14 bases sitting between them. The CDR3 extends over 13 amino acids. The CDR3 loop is CASSTPQGHEQFF. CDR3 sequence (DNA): TGTGCCAGCAGCACTCCCCAGGGCCATGAGCAGTTCTTC.

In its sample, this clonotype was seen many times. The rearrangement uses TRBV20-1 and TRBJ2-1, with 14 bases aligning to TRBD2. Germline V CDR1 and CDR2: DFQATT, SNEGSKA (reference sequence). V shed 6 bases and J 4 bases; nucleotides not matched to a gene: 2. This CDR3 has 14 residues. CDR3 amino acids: CSAGLAGGYNEQFF. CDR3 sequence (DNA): TGCAGTGCCGGACTAGCGGGGGGTTACAATGAGCAGTTCTTC.

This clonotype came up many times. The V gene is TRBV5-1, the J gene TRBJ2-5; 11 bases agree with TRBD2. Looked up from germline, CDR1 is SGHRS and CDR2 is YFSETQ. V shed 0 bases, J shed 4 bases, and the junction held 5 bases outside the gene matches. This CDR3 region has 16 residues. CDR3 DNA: TGCGCCAGCAGCTTGGACCTTGGGACTAGCGGAGAGACCCAGTACTTC. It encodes CASSLDLGTSGETQYF.

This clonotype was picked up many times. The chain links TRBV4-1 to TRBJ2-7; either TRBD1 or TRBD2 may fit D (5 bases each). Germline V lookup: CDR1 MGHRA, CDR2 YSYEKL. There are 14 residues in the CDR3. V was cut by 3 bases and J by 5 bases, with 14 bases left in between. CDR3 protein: CASSQRAGMNEQYV. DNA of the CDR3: TGCGCCAGCAGCCAGAGGGCAGGGATGAACGAGCAGTACGTC.